Below, one T cell receptor beta chain is given with its context. Its antigen is still unknown. Germline assignment: CDR1 MDHEN and CDR2 SYDVKM. Losses at the gene ends were 6 bases for V and 3 bases for J; bases not matched to a gene: 7. The CDR3 is 15 residues long. These data are taken from a study of T cell repertoires in cytomegalovirus infection. General study points: People with CMV and the relevant HLA were identified by cumulative public TCR beta family frequency.

From the reads, TCRdb called clonotypes with MiXCR, one entry per CDR3 protein. This table has 200,000 to 300,000 distinct CDR3 sequences, about 13% appearing once. This rearrangement joins TRBV28 to TRBJ1-2; TRBD1 matches at 10 bases. Sequencing was done on a sample of PBMCs. The receptor's source is a human donor in good health (CMV status not recorded). Some clones in this sample may be carry-over from other donors' samples. DNA of the CDR3: TGTGCCAGCAGACCCCCGGGACAGGGGCACTATGGCTACACCTTC. Protein: CASRPPGQGHYGYTF.